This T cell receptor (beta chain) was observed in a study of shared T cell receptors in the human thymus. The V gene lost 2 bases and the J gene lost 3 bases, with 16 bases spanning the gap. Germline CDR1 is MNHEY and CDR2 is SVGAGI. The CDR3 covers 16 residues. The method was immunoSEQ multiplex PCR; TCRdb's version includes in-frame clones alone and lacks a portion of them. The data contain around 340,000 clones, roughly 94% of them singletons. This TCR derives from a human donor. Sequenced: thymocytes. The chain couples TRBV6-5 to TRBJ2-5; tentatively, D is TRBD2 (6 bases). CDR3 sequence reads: CASSYHPTREKETQYF. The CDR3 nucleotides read TGTGCCAGCAGTTACCACCCGACTAGGGAAAAAGAGACCCAGTACTTC.